This T cell receptor beta chain was documented in a study of cytomegalovirus exposure and HLA in healthy donors (dated by TCRdb to 2016 to 2017). At the level of the whole study: An earlier analysis of more than 550 of the donors reported around 280 Gb of sequence data and about 120 million unique TCR beta sequences obtained from about 179 million T cells. An early release that covered about 600 HLA-typed donors contained approximately 300 gigabases of sequencing data and 70 million to 100 million unique TCR sequences. Of the 398 genotyped donors, 81% fell in the genetic ancestry cluster associated with self-reported Caucasian donors. The study aimed to test whether signatures of past pathogen exposure could be identified by cataloging public T cell receptors. The study profiled the T cell repertoires of 550 to 700 subjects by immunosequencing and related them to cytomegalovirus serostatus. In addition to the first cohort of approximately 670 subjects, a separate validation cohort of 120 different subjects was used. To predict cytomegalovirus infection status, the study combined high-throughput TCR immunosequencing, statistical association of individual TCRs with disease status, and machine learning. A later analysis re-examined previously published TCR beta repertoires from 600 to 700 donors and added high-resolution HLA genotyping to investigate patterns of TCR occurrence. Rather than drawing on any new phenotypic data, the later analysis identified candidate immune exposures from TCR beta sequences and the way those sequences occurred across donors. An earlier analysis of several hundred of the donors used high-throughput TCR beta sequencing to judge whether each TCR beta V gene segment behaved as functional or pseudogenic. Donor age, sex, ethnicity and CMV serostatus were compiled alongside the repertoire data. A later genetic analysis took genome-wide SNP genotypes for about three fifths of the 666 donors and used that subset as a discovery cohort. Every repertoire in the discovery cohort had been generated on one and the same sequencing platform. Both class I and class II loci were covered by HLA typing, at four-digit resolution. Typing coverage differed by locus: A, B, C, DRB1 and DQB1 were typed in roughly 629-630 donors, DQA1 in 522, DPA1 in 606, and DPB1 in 450 to 490. Because of strong linkage in the cohort, 4 to 6 DR-DQ haplotypes were treated as single units for association and clustering. Among 300 to 500 genotyped donors of the cohort, an average of about 240,000 unique TCR beta nucleotide sequences was sequenced per donor, of which about 18% were non-productive. Broader findings and caveats from the paper: Because some donors lacked HLA typing at each locus, the association tests relied only on the typed subset. Over 15 rarely observed V segments, including chromosome 9 orphons, were excluded from the earlier analysis of approximately 500 of the donors because counts were too low. An earlier analysis of some 590 of the donors showed that most TCR beta V segments appeared in productive rearrangements either about 87% or about 30% of the time, which broadly matched IMGT annotations. A later analysis found that TCR association rates varied across HLA loci, with DRB1 alleles showing the most associated TCRs and HLA-C alleles the fewest. According to a later genetic analysis, donors in an Asian-associated ancestry cluster had fewer N-insertions in productive TCRs than the approximately 700-donor mean. It was suggested by the authors that the approach could potentially be generalized to other disease states and immunological phenotypes. When HLA alleles, especially DR and DQ, strongly co-occurred, attributing TCR associations to individual alleles was difficult. The study gave a list of about 160 TCR beta chains associated with cytomegalovirus. CMV serostatus was the only immune exposure information available for the cohort. Because the 87-base-pair reads could not distinguish some IMGT-functional V segments, including TRBV6-2 and TRBV6-3, those segments were excluded. Across donors, most TCR sequences were observed very rarely, whereas some public TCRs were present in many individuals. Only TCR beta chains were sequenced in this cohort, and the absence of alpha or paired-chain data limited detectable features. Roughly uniform sequencing depth across donors was assumed in presence/absence analyses, although this assumption may not hold. V-gene and J-gene trimming of TCR beta chains was associated with a missense DCLRE1C variant in a later genetic analysis, and the association was replicated in an independent cohort. The classifier was reported to diagnose cytomegalovirus status with high specificity and sensitivity in both the original cohort and the validation cohort. Most CMV-associated TCR beta chains appeared to be HLA-restricted in a later analysis, and the HLA associations seemed to be driven largely by CMV exposure. At a false discovery rate of 0.05, a later analysis linked roughly 17,000 TCR beta sequences to specific HLA alleles. Linkage disequilibrium might explain the correlated functional status among segregating V segments, but an unknown experimental factor could not be ruled out. A later analysis reported that several top co-occurrence clusters appeared linked to parvovirus B19, influenza, CMV and Epstein-Barr virus. A group of highly shared sequence variants was considered likely to be a technical artifact of the sequencing pipeline. A further reported finding was that TCR beta sequences accurately predicted the HLA-A and HLA-B alleles for most subjects in the first cohort. A later analysis found that HLA-associated TCR beta chains were more clonally expanded and had lower generation probabilities than equally common non-associated chains. A few of the identified cytomegalovirus-associated TCR beta chains were confirmed in vitro to be specific for cytomegalovirus antigens.

The CDR3 goes from the cysteine to the phenylalanine over 12 residues. The retained sequence is limited to the CDR3, 36 bases, with the frame set at the first base. The germline V gene encodes CDR1 SGHRS and CDR2 YFSETQ. Deletion took 1 base off V and 4 bases off J, with a span of 3 bases between the germline ends. Libraries were prepared through the immunoSEQ multiplex PCR assay. A mixture of 60 forward primers for TCR Vbeta segments and 13 reverse primers for TCR Jbeta segments was used in the multiplex PCR. The CDR3 region of rearranged TCR beta genes was amplified from genomic DNA with a multiplex PCR assay. The Illumina HiSeq System was used to sequence the amplified TCR beta libraries as 87-base-pair reads. Regarding the original processing steps: A later analysis tallied roughly 80 million unique TCR beta chains across the approximately 670 repertoires, and around 10 million of those chains were shared by two or more donors. To remove PCR and sequencing errors, raw reads were error-corrected and collapsed into unique sequences using a nearest-neighbor algorithm that merged closely related sequences. V, D and J gene segments were assigned by aligning CDR3 sequences to IMGT reference sequences. For a sequence to be retained, at least a six-nucleotide match to both a V gene segment and a J gene segment was required. Rearrangements were classified as productive when the CDR3 lacked stop codons and remained in frame with V and J, and all other rearrangements were classified as non-productive. CDR3 was defined according to IMGT convention as the region running from the second conserved V-encoded cysteine to the conserved J-encoded phenylalanine. The earlier analysis of some 580 of the donors excluded any sequence lacking an unambiguous match to a single V gene segment. In an earlier analysis of more than 500 of the donors, a V segment was called functional when productive rearrangements were above 56.7%, and segregating when the standard deviation between donors exceeded 5%. A statistical classification framework was developed to diagnose cytomegalovirus status using the catalog of TCR beta chain sequences. V and J gene assignment, in a later analysis, came from comparing TCR nucleotide sequences with IMGT/GENE-DB human TR gene sequences. Using the TCRdist pipeline, a later analysis assigned CDR3 sequences along with most-parsimonious VDJ recombination scenarios. In a later analysis, every TCR beta chain was defined by the combination of its CDR3 amino acid sequence and its V-gene family, and reads without a unique V-gene family were dropped. In a later analysis, fewer than 600 highly shared, low-generation-probability nucleotide sequences were removed to address suspected cross-contamination and a sequencing artifact. In a later analysis, a clonal expansion index for each public chain was calculated from normalized within-repertoire ranks of inferred template counts. In a later analysis, generation probabilities were computed using a VDJ recombination model fitted to out-of-frame rearrangements, and the results were checked against IGoR. In a later analysis, hypergeometric tests were used to score TCR-TCR, TCR-HLA and TCR-CMV co-occurrence, with a repertoire-size bias correction applied to TCR pairs. To estimate false discovery rates, a later analysis permuted the HLA or CMV assignments 20 times. A later analysis grouped co-occurring TCRs with DBSCAN, adding TCRdist sequence similarity when clustering within HLA-allele-positive subsets. Repertoires with fewer than 30,000 or more than 120,000 public chains, plus five repertoires with anomalous nucleotide sharing, were excluded from co-occurrence clustering. TCRdb obtained this table from immuneACCESS and retained in-frame rearrangements with V and J assigned. These tables miss some clones; where compared with another copy, unresolved V genes account for less than half of the shortfall, and the remainder is unexplained. That table furnishes V, J and clone size, whereas the DNA furnished D and trimming. The sample's table lists a count of around 74,000 clones. The ten top clones hold roughly 15% of the sample.

The cohort was made up of approximately 670 healthy bone marrow donors. At the time of sampling, all cohort members were nominally healthy, though unrecorded immune exposures were likely present. The donor tested CMV seropositive, placing the donor among the 250 to 350 seropositive members of the cohort. Each donor provided a peripheral blood sample, and peripheral blood mononuclear cells were used for TCR beta sequencing. Genomic DNA was extracted from the blood cell samples with the Qiagen DNeasy Blood Extraction Kit. A word on this clone: It lacks a known antigen.

The receptor comes from a man aged 50-60 years in good health and CMV-seropositive. The rearranged segments are TRBV5-1 and TRBJ1-3; the D gene is unclear. Sequenced: PBMCs. The nucleotide sequence is TGCGCCAGCAGCTTGACAGGAAACACCATATATTTT. It translates as CASSLTGNTIYF.